These 8 T cell receptor beta chains originate from one sample sequenced in a study of blood T cell repertoires in COVID-19. Profiling relied on immunoSEQ multiplex PCR, and the TCRdb table lists in-frame clones only, not all of them. The sample records hundreds of thousands of clones, about 90% being singletons. The sample consisted of PBMCs or T cells enriched from blood (not recorded which). The receptors originated from a woman younger than 30 with acute COVID-19.

The chain has TRBV6-5 and TRBJ1-2; tentative D call: TRBD1 (5 bases). Germline V gene lookup returns CDR1 MNHEY and CDR2 SVGAGI. The CDR3 is made up of 15 amino acids. Trimming removed 6 bases at V and 0 bases at J, with 14 bases between. CDR3 in amino acids: CASRPEGFSNYGYTF. In DNA form, the CDR3 reads TGTGCCAGCAGACCGGAGGGGTTTTCTAACTATGGCTACACCTTC.

This clone showed up just a few times. The V call is TRBV20-1, the J call TRBJ2-2; 11 bases map to TRBD2. The CDR3 consists of 14 residues. The ends lost 3 bases at V and 5 bases at J; junction bases unmatched: 2. CDR1 is DFQATT and CDR2 is SNEGSKA in the germline V gene (reference sequence). The DNA of the CDR3 is TGCAGTGCTAGTAGCGGGAGGGATACCGGGGAGCTGTTTTTT. It translates to CSASSGRDTGELFF.

This chain joins TRBV5-6 and TRBJ1-5; perhaps TRBD1 as D (6 bases). Trimming cost V 0 bases and J 4 bases, with 11 bases left between them. CDR1 is SGHDT and CDR2 is YYEEEE in the germline V gene. The CDR3 totals 15 residues. Written as DNA, the CDR3 is TGTGCCAGCAGCTTGGACGGGACACCTAATCAGCCCCAGCATTTT. Its protein is CASSLDGTPNQPQHF.

The rearrangement uses TRBV19 and TRBJ1-3; D is possibly TRBD1 (6 bases). Trimming shortened V by 6 bases and J by 2 bases, and 14 bases separated the two germline ends. There are 15 residues in the CDR3. Germline loops: CDR1 LNHDA, CDR2 SQIVND (reference sequence). As DNA, the CDR3 is TGTGCCAGTAGCCTGGACAGAAGAACTGGAAACACCATATATTTT. Translation gives CASSLDRRTGNTIYF.

This rearrangement joins TRBV27 to TRBJ1-4; D gene uncertain. The length of the CDR3 is 16 residues. Between the trimmed V and J ends, which lost 5 bases and 0 bases, there was a span of 13 bases. Per the germline V gene, CDR1 is MNHEY and CDR2 is SMNVEV (reference sequence). This CDR3 reads CASSERSRTTNEKLFF. The CDR3 nucleotides read TGTGCCAGCAGTGAAAGGAGCAGAACAACTAATGAAAAACTGTTTTTT.

The rearrangement uses TRBV4-1 and TRBJ1-1; 7 bases are a match to TRBD1. The length of the CDR3 is 15 residues. The germline V gene has CDR1 MGHRA and CDR2 YSYEKL. V shed 3 bases and J 0 bases; nucleotides not matched to a gene: 4. The CDR3 coding sequence is TGCGCCAGCAGCCACCCGGGACAGATGAACACTGAAGCTTTCTTT. Translation: CASSHPGQMNTEAFF.

CDR3 in DNA: TGTGCCAGTAGTATATCGGGTTTACCCTCTGGAAACACCATATATTTT. Amino acid sequence: CASSISGLPSGNTIYF. The genes are TRBV19 and TRBJ1-3; D is unresolved. The V end lost 2 bases, the J end lost 0 bases, and 11 bases lay between the germline ends. The germline V gene encodes CDR1 LNHDA and CDR2 SQIVND (reference sequence). The CDR3 length is 16 residues.

This sequence joins TRBV5-6 and TRBJ2-5; tentatively, D is TRBD2 (6 bases). This CDR3 is 13 amino acids long. Germline CDR1 reads SGHDT; CDR2 reads YYEEEE. V dropped 0 bases and J dropped 6 bases, with 9 bases sitting between them. As DNA, the CDR3 is TGTGCCAGCAGCTTGGGACTAGTGCAGACCCAGTACTTC. Amino acid sequence: CASSLGLVQTQYF.